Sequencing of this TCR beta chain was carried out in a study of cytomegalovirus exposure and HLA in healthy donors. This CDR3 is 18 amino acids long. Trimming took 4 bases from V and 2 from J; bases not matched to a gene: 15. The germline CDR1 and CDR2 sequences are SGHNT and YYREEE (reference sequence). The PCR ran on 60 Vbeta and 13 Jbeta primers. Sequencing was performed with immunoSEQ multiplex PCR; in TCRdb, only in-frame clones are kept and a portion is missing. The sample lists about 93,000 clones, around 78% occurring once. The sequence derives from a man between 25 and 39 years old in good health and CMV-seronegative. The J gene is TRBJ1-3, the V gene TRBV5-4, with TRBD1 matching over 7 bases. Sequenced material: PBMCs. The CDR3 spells CASSRRPAGTVAGNTIYF. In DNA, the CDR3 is TGTGCCAGCAGCCGTAGACCCGCCGGGACAGTTGCTGGAAACACCATATATTTT.